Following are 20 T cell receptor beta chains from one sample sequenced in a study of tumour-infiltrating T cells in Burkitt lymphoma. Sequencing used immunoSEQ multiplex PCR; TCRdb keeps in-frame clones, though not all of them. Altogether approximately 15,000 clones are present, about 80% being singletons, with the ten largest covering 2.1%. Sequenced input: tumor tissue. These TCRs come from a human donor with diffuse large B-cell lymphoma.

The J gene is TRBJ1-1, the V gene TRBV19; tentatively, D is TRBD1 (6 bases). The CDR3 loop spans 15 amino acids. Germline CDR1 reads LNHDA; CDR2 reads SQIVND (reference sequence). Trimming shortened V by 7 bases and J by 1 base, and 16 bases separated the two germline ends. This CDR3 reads CASTLGGQPNTEAFF. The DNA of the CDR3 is TGTGCCAGTACCCTCGGGGGGCAGCCGAACACTGAAGCTTTCTTT.

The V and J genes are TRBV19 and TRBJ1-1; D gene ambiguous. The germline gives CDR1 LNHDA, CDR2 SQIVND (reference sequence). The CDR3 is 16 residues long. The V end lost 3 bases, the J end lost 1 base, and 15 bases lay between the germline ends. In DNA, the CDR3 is TGTGCCAGTAGTATTGATTTCGGGGTTACGAACACTGAAGCTTTCTTT. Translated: CASSIDFGVTNTEAFF.

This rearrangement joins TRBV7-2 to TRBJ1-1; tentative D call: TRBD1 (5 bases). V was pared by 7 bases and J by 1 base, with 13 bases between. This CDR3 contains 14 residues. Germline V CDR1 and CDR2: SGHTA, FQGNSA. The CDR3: CASNKGRGNTEAFF. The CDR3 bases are TGTGCCAGCAATAAGGGTAGGGGGAACACTGAAGCTTTCTTT.

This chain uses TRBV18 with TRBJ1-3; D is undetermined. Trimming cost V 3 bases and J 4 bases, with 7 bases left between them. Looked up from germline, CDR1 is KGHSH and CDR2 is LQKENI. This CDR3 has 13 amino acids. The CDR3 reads CASSPSRGNTIYF. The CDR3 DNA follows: TGTGCCAGCTCACCGAGCCGGGGAAACACCATATATTTT.

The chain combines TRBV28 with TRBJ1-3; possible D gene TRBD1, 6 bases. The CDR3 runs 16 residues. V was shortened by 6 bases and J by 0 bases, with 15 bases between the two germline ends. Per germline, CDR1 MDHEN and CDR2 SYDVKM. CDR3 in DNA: TGTGCCAGCAGCCGAACAGGGAAACTCTCTGGAAACACCATATATTTT. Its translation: CASSRTGKLSGNTIYF.

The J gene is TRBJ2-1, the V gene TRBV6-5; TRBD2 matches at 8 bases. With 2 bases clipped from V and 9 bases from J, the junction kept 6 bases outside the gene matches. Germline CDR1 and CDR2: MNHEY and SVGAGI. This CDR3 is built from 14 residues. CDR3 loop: CASSYTGGYGEQFF. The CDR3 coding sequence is TGTGCCAGCAGTTACACGGGGGGGTATGGTGAGCAGTTCTTC.

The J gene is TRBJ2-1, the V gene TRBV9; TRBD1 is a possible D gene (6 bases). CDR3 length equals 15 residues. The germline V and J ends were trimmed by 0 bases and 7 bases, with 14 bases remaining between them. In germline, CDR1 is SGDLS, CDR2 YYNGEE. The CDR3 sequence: CASSVVQGEGNEQFF. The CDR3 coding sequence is TGTGCCAGCAGCGTAGTACAGGGAGAGGGGAATGAGCAGTTCTTC. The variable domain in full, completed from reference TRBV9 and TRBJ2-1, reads DSGVTQTPKHLITATGQRVTLRCSPRSGDLSVYWYQQSLDQGLQFLIQYYNGEERAKGNILERFSAQQFPDLHSELNLSSLELGDSALYFCASSVVQGEGNEQFFGPGTRLTVL.

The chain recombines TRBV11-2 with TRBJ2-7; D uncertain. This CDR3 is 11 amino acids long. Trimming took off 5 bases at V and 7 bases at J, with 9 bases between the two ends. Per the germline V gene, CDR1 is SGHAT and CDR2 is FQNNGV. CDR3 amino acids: CASSLGQEQYF. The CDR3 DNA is TGTGCCAGCAGCCTTGGCCAGGAGCAGTACTTC.

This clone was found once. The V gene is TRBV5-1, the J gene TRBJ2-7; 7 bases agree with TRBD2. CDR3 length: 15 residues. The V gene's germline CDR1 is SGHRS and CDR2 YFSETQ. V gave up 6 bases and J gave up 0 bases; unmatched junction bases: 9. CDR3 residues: CASKNGTTSSYEQYF. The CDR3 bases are TGCGCCAGCAAGAACGGGACTACAAGCTCCTACGAGCAGTACTTC.

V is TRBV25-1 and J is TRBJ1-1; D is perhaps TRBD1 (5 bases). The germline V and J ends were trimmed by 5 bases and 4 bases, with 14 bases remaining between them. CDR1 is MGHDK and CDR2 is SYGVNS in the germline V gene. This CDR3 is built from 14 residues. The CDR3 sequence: CASSSGGYRTEAFF. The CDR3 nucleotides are TGTGCCAGCAGTTCCGGGGGATATCGCACTGAAGCTTTCTTT.

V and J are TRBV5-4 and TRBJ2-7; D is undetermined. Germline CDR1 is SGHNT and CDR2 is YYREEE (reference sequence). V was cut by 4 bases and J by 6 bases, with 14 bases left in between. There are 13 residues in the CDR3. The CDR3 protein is CASSPVSTAEQYF. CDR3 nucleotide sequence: TGTGCCAGCAGCCCCGTCTCGACTGCCGAGCAGTACTTC.

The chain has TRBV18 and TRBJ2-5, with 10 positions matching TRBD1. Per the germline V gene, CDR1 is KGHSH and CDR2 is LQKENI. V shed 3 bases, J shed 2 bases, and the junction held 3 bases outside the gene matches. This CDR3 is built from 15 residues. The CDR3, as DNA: TGTGCCAGCTCACCCGGACAGGGGGAACAAGAGACCCAGTACTTC. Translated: CASSPGQGEQETQYF.

CDR3 sequence: CASSLPGLNTEAFF. The CDR3 coding sequence is TGTGCCAGCAGCTTGCCGGGACTAAACACTGAAGCTTTCTTT. The rearrangement links TRBV11-2 to TRBJ1-1; possibly TRBD1 for D (5 bases). The CDR3 has 14 residues. Trimming took off 3 bases at V and 2 bases at J, with 10 bases between the two ends. Germline V gives CDR1 SGHAT, CDR2 FQNNGV.

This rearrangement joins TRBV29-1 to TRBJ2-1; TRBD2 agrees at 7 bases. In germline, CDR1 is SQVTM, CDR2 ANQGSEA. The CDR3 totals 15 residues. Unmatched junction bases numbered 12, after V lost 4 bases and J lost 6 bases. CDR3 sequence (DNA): TGCAGCGTTGGAGCCCCCAGCGGGATAGGCAATGAGCAGTTCTTC. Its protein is CSVGAPSGIGNEQFF.

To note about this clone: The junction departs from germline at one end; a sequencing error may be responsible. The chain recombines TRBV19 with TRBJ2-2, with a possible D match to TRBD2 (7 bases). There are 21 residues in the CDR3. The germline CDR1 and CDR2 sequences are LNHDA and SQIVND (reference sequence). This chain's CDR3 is CVSSIKHGGGGWSEITGELFF. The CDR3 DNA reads TGTGTCAGTAGTATAAAGCATGGGGGAGGGGGGTGGTCCGAGATCACCGGGGAGCTGTTTTTT.

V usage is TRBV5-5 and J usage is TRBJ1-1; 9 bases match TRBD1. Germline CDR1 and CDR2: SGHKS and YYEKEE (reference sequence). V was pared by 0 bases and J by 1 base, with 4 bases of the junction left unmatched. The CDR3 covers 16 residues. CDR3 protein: CASSLAGTGKNTEAFF. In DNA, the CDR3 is TGTGCCAGCAGCTTGGCTGGGACAGGGAAGAACACTGAAGCTTTCTTT.

CDR3 in DNA: TGTGCCATCGCAGGATCGGGGGGCGCGGGGGATACGCAGTATTTT. Protein product: CAIAGSGGAGDTQYF. The J gene is TRBJ2-3, the V gene TRBV10-3; maybe TRBD2 (7 bases). This CDR3 has 15 residues. Deletions cut 8 bases from V and 6 bases from J, with 21 bases between. Germline CDR1 is ENHRY and CDR2 is SYGVKD.

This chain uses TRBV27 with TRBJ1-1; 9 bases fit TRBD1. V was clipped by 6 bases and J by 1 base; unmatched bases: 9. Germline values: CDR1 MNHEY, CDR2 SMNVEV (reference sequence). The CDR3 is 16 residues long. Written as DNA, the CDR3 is TGTGCCAGCAGCCTTGACAGGGGGAGATCGAACACTGAAGCTTTCTTT. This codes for CASSLDRGRSNTEAFF.

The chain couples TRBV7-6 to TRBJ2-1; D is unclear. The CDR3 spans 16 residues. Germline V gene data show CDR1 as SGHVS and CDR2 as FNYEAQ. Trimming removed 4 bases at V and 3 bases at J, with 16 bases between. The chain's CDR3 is CASSSVSPRGYNEQFF. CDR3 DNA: TGTGCCAGCAGCTCAGTGTCCCCGCGAGGCTACAATGAGCAGTTCTTC.

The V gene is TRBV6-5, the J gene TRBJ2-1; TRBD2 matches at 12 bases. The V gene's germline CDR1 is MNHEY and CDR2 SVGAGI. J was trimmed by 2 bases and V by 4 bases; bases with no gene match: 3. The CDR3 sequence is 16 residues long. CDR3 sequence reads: CASSSRTSGTYNEQFF. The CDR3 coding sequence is TGTGCCAGCAGTTCCCGGACTAGCGGGACCTACAATGAGCAGTTCTTC.